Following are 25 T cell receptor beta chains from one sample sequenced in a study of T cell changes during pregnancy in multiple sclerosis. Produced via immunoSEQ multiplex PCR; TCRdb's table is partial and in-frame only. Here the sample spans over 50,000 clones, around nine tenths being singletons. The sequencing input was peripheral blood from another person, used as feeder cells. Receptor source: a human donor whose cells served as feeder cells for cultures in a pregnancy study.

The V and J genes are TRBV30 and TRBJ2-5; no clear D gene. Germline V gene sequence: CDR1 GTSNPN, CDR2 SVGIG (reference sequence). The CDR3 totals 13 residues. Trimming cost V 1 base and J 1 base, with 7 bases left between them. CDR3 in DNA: TGTGCCTGGAGTGCGAACAGCCAAGAGACCCAGTACTTC. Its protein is CAWSANSQETQYF.

The CDR3 DNA follows: TGCGCCAGCAGCTTAGGAACAGAGGAGACCCAGTACTTC. This translates into CASSLGTEETQYF. The chain couples TRBV5-1 to TRBJ2-5; no clear D gene. The CDR3 length is 13 residues. Germline assignment: CDR1 SGHRS and CDR2 YFSETQ. V dropped 2 bases and J dropped 5 bases, with 10 bases sitting between them.

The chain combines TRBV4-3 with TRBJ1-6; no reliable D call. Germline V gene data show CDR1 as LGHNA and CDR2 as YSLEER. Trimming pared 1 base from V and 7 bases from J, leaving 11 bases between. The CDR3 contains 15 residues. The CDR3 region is CASSQVLRENSPLHF. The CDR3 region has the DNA TGCGCCAGCAGCCAAGTTTTACGGGAGAATTCACCCCTCCACTTT.

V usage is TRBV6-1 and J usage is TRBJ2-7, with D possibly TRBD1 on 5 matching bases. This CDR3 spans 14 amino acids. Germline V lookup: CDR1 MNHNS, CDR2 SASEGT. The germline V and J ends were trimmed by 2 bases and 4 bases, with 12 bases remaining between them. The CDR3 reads CASSESPRGYEQYF. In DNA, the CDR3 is TGTGCCAGCAGTGAATCTCCAAGGGGTTACGAGCAGTACTTC.

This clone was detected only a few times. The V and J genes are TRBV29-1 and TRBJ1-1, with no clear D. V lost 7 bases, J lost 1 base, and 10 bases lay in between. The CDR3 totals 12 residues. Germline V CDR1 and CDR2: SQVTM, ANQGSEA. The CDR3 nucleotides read TGCAGCGCACTGGACGGGAACACTGAAGCTTTCTTT. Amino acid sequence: CSALDGNTEAFF.

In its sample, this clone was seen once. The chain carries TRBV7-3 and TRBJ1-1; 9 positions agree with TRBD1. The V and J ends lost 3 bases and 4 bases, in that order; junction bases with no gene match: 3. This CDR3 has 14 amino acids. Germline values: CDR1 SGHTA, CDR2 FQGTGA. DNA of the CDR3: TGTGCCAGCAGCTTCGACAGGGGGGCCACTGAAGCTTTCTTT. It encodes CASSFDRGATEAFF.

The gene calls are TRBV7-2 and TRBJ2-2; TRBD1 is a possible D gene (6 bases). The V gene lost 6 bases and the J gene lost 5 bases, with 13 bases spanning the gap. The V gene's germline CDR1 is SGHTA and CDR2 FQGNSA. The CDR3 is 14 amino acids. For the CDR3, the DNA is TGTGCCAGCAGTTACTTAGGGGGTACCGGGGAGCTGTTTTTT. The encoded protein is CASSYLGGTGELFF.

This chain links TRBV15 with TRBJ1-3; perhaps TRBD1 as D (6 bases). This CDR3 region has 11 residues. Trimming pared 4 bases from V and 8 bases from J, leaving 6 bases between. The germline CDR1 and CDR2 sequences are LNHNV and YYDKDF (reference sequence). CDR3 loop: CATSTGDTIYF. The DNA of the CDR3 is TGTGCCACCAGCACAGGGGACACCATATATTTT.

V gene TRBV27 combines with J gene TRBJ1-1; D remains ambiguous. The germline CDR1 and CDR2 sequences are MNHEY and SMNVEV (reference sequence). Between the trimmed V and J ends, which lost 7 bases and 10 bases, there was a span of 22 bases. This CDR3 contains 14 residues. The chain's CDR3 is CASNPFRALDGAFF. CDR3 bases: TGTGCCAGCAATCCATTCCGGGCCCTCGACGGAGCTTTCTTT.

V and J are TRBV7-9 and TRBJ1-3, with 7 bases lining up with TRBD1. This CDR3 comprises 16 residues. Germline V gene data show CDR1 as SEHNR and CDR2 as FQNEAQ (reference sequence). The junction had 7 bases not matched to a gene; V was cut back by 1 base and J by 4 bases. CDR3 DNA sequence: TGTGCCAGCAGCTTAGTAGGTGGGACAGCCGGAAACACCATATATTTT. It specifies CASSLVGGTAGNTIYF.

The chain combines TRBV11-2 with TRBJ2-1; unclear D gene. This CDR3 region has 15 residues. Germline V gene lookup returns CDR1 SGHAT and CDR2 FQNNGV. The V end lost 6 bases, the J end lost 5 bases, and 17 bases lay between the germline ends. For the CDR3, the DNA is TGTGCCAGCAGGGCCATCGGCGTGCCCAACAATGAGCAGTTCTTC. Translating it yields CASRAIGVPNNEQFF. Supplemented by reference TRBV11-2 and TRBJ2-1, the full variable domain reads EAGVAQSPRYKIIEKRQSVAFWCNPISGHATLYWYQQILGQGPKLLIQFQNNGVVDDSQLPKDRFSAERLKGVDSTLKIQPAKLEDSAVYLCASRAIGVPNNEQFFGPGTRLTVL.

DNA for the CDR3: TGTGCCAGCAGCTTATCTCGAGGGAATGAGCAGTTCTTC. It translates to CASSLSRGNEQFF. This chain uses TRBV11-2 with TRBJ2-1; the D gene is possibly TRBD2 (5 bases). The V and J ends lost 2 bases and 7 bases respectively, with 9 bases between them. There are 13 residues in the CDR3. Germline loops: CDR1 SGHAT, CDR2 FQNNGV.

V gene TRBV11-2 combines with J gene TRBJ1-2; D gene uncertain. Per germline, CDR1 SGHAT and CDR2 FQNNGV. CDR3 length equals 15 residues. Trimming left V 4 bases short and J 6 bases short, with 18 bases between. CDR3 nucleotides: TGTGCCAGCAGCTCTTTCACCGAGCCCCTCAATGGCTACACCTTC. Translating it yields CASSSFTEPLNGYTF.

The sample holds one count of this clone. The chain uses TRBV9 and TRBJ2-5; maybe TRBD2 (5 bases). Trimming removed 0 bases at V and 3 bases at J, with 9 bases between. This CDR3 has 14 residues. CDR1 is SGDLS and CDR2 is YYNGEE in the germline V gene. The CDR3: CASSVAWRKETQYF. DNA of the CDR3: TGTGCCAGCAGCGTAGCCTGGAGGAAAGAGACCCAGTACTTC.

CDR3 DNA: TGTGCCAGCAGCAGTAATAAGGCCTACAATGAGCAGTTCTTC. It is translated as CASSSNKAYNEQFF. The chain combines TRBV25-1 with TRBJ2-1; D gene uncertain. This CDR3 is built from 14 residues. Looked up from germline, CDR1 is MGHDK and CDR2 is SYGVNS. Trimming stripped 6 bases from V and 2 bases from J, with 11 bases between.

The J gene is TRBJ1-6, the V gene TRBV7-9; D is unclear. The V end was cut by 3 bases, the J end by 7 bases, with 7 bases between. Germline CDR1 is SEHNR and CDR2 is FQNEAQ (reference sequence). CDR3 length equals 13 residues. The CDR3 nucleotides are TGTGCCAGCAGCTTCAAGGAAAATTCACCCCTCCACTTT. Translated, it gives CASSFKENSPLHF.

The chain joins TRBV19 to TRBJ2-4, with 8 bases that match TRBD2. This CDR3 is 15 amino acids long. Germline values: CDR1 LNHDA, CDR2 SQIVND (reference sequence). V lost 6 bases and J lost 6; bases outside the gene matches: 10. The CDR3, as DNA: TGTGCCAGTAGGGTCGGGGGGGGCATTGGAAACATTCAGTACTTC. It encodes CASRVGGGIGNIQYF.

The chain's CDR3 is CASSLALAASYNEQFF. In nucleotides, the CDR3 is TGTGCCAGCAGCTTGGCACTAGCGGCCTCCTACAATGAGCAGTTCTTC. The rearrangement links TRBV5-4 to TRBJ2-1, with 8 positions matching TRBD2. Unmatched junction bases numbered 2, after V lost 0 bases and J lost 0 bases. The CDR3 covers 16 residues. CDR1 and CDR2 (germline): SGHNT, YYREEE (reference sequence). Using reference TRBV5-4 and TRBJ2-1 for the parts outside the CDR3, the full variable domain is ETGVTQSPTHLIKTRGQQVTLRCSSQSGHNTVSWYQQALGQGPQFIFQYYREEENGRGNFPPRFSGLQFPNYSSELNVNALELDDSALYLCASSLALAASYNEQFFGPGTRLTVL.

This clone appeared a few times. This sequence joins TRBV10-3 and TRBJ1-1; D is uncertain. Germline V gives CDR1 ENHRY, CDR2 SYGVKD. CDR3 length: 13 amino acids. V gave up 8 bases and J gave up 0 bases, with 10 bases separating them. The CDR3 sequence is CAIQAAMNTEAFF. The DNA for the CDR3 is TGTGCCATCCAAGCAGCTATGAACACTGAAGCTTTCTTT.

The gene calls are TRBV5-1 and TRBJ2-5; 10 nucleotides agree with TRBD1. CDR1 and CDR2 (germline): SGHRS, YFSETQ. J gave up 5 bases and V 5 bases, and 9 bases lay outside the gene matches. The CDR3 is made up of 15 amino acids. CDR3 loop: CASSSTGGARETQYF. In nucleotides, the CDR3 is TGCGCCAGCAGTTCGACAGGGGGCGCCCGGGAGACCCAGTACTTC.

CDR3 loop: CATGTDLNQPQHF. The CDR3 nucleotides read TGTGCTACGGGGACAGACCTAAATCAGCCCCAGCATTTT. The rearrangement links TRBV18 to TRBJ1-5; 7 bases map to TRBD1. The germline V gene has CDR1 KGHSH and CDR2 LQKENI. The length of the CDR3 is 13 residues.

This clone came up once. The CDR3 is CASSPLASSATNEKLFF. The CDR3, as DNA: TGTGCCAGCTCACCACTCGCCAGTAGTGCAACTAATGAAAAACTGTTTTTT. The rearrangement links TRBV18 to TRBJ1-4; D gene uncertain. V lost 1 base to trimming and J lost 0 bases, with 12 bases between them. The V gene's germline CDR1 is KGHSH and CDR2 LQKENI. The CDR3 totals 17 residues. The full variable domain, with the rest looked up from reference TRBV18 and TRBJ1-4, is NAGVMQNPRHLVRRRGQEARLRCSPMKGHSHVYWYRQLPEEGLKFMVYLQKENIIDESGMPKERFSAEFPKEGPSILRIQQVVRGDSAAYFCASSPLASSATNEKLFFGSGTQLSVL.

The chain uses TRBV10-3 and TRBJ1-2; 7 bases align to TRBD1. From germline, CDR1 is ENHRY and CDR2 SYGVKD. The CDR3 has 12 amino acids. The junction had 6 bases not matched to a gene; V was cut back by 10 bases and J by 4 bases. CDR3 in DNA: TGTGCCACTACAGGGGACTCCTATGGCTACACCTTC. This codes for CATTGDSYGYTF.

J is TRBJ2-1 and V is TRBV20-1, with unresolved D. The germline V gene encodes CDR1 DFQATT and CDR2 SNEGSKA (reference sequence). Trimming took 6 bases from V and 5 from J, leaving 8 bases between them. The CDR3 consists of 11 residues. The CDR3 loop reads CSAYSNNEQFF. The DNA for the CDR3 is TGCAGTGCCTACTCAAACAATGAGCAGTTCTTC.

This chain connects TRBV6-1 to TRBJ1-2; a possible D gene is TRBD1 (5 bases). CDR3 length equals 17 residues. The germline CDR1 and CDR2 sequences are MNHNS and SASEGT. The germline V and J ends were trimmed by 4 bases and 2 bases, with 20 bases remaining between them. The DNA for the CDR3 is TGTGCCAGCAGTGGCCGGGACCCCCCTGGGGAAAACTATGGCTACACCTTC. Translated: CASSGRDPPGENYGYTF.